The T cell receptor (beta chain) described here comes from a study of blood T cell repertoires in COVID-19. Study information: Acute-phase and convalescent COVID-19 samples originated in the United States, Italy and Spain. Sources were T cells, B-cell-depleted T cells, or PBMCs; the material itself was cDNA or gDNA.

Methods used by the authors: Amplified reference gene primers provided the basis for estimating nucleated cell counts. The repertoire was sequenced with immunoSEQ multiplex PCR; TCRdb's copy has only in-frame clones and lacks some. V and J calls and clone size are those listed in that table; D and trimming were worked out from the DNA. The profile covers roughly 130,000 clones, with around 87% appearing a single time and approximately 3.3% taken by the ten largest. This CDR3 is built from 12 residues. V trimming: 8 bases; J trimming: 5 bases; junction bases outside the gene matches: 8. Germline assignment: CDR1 SQVTM and CDR2 ANQGSEA.

The sample taken for sequencing was peripheral blood. The V call is TRBV29-1, the J call TRBJ1-1, with 7 bases identical to TRBD1. The sequence was collected from an older woman with acute or convalescent COVID-19. CDR3 nucleotide sequence: TGCAGCTTCTCCAGGGGGGAGACTGAAGCTTTCTTT. It translates to CSFSRGETEAFF.